Following are 30 T cell receptor beta chains from one sample sequenced in a study of T-cell reconstitution after alpha-beta-depleted transplantation in children. This sample's TCRbeta library carried unique molecular identifier barcodes. TCRdb used MiXCR to reprocess the PCR reads, holding one entry per CDR3 protein. This table holds hundreds of thousands of distinct CDR3 sequences, just under 8.5% found once. The sequencing here drew on PBMCs, mostly from graft donor cells, taken 180 days after TCRalphabeta/CD19-depleted stem cell transplant. The receptor source for this set is a male patient younger than 18 who had a stem cell transplant for acute lymphoblastic leukemia, so the T cells may come from the graft donor.

The J gene is TRBJ2-6, the V gene TRBV5-6; D remains unclear. The germline V and J ends were trimmed by 3 bases and 0 bases, with 7 bases remaining between them. Per the germline V gene, CDR1 is SGHDT and CDR2 is YYEEEE. This CDR3 has 15 residues. The CDR3 region has the DNA TGTGCCAGCAGCTCCCTAGGCTCTGGGGCCAACGTCCTGACTTTC. Translated, it gives CASSSLGSGANVLTF.

This clonotype was counted many times. The gene calls are TRBV12-3 or TRBV12-4 and TRBJ1-4; TRBD1 might be the D (5 bases). The length of the CDR3 is 17 residues. V was pared by 9 bases and J by 5 bases, with 25 bases between. The CDR3 reads CASGATGRNGGNEKLFF. The CDR3 region has the DNA TGTGCCAGTGGTGCGACGGGACGAAATGGAGGGAATGAAAAACTGTTTTTT.

Many counts were recorded for this clonotype. The chain joins TRBV28 to TRBJ2-2; TRBD2 agrees at 7 bases. The CDR3 totals 15 residues. Trimming cost V 7 bases and J 7 bases; bases outside gene matches: 12. CDR1 is MDHEN, CDR2 SYDVKM, per germline. CDR3 in DNA: TGTGCCAGCAATCAGATTGCGGGAGTAATCGGGGAGCTGTTTTTT. Amino acid sequence: CASNQIAGVIGELFF.

This clonotype has at least ten counts. The CDR3 is CASSLGGTGASYEQYF. For the CDR3, the DNA is TGCGCCAGCAGCTTAGGGGGGACAGGGGCCTCCTACGAGCAGTACTTC. V gene TRBV5-1 combines with J gene TRBJ2-7; 10 bases fit TRBD1. The CDR3 sequence is 16 residues long. Germline-derived CDR1 and CDR2 are SGHRS and YFSETQ. V shed 2 bases and J 0 bases; nucleotides not matched to a gene: 5.

This clonotype was seen many times. This chain connects TRBV19 to TRBJ2-7; 9 bases match TRBD1. Germline CDR1 reads LNHDA; CDR2 reads SQIVND (reference sequence). After removal of 4 bases from V and 2 bases from J, the junction contained 3 bases not matched to a gene. There are 14 residues in the CDR3. In DNA form, the CDR3 reads TGTGCCAGTAGTAGGGGACAGGGACCCTACGAGCAGTACTTC. Translation gives CASSRGQGPYEQYF.

In its sample, this clonotype was seen many times. V is TRBV11-2 and J is TRBJ2-5, with a weak D call TRBD1 (5 bases). The CDR3 sequence is 17 residues long. Trimming took off 1 base at V and 0 bases at J, with 15 bases between the two ends. The V gene's germline CDR1 is SGHAT and CDR2 FQNNGV. CDR3 amino acids: CASSLGFMGPYQETQYF. DNA for the CDR3: TGTGCCAGCAGCTTAGGGTTTATGGGGCCGTACCAAGAGACCCAGTACTTC.

This clonotype was seen ten or more times. V and J are TRBV12-3 or TRBV12-4 and TRBJ1-6, with no clear D. The CDR3 extends over 14 amino acids. The V gene lost 4 bases and the J gene lost 8 bases, with 12 bases spanning the gap. CDR3 protein: CASSYRRMDSPLHF. Written as DNA, the CDR3 is TGTGCCAGCAGTTACCGTCGGATGGATTCACCCCTCCACTTT.

The chain has TRBV3-1 and TRBJ1-4, with 7 bases matching TRBD1. V shed 2 bases, J shed 11 bases, and the junction held 2 bases outside the gene matches. The CDR3 is 12 residues long. Germline V gene sequence: CDR1 LGHDT, CDR2 YNNKEL (reference sequence). Written as DNA, the CDR3 is TGTGCCAGCAGCCAACTGACAGGGAAACTGTTTTTT. Translated, it gives CASSQLTGKLFF. Full variable domain (remainder filled in from reference TRBV3-1 and TRBJ1-4): DTAVSQTPKYLVTQMGNDKSIKCEQNLGHDTMYWYKQDSKKFLKIMFSYNNKELIINETVPNRFSPKSPDKAHLNLHINSLELGDSAVYFCASSQLTGKLFFGSGTQLSVL.

This clonotype was observed many times. The chain recombines TRBV20-1 with TRBJ2-5, with D perhaps TRBD1 (6 bases). CDR1 is DFQATT and CDR2 is SNEGSKA in the germline V gene (reference sequence). CDR3 length equals 14 residues. V was trimmed by 0 bases and J by 2 bases, leaving 10 bases between them. The CDR3 region has the DNA TGCAGTGCTAGAGAGGGGGCGTCTCAAGAGACCCAGTACTTC. It translates to CSAREGASQETQYF.

The rearrangement links TRBV20-1 to TRBJ2-1; D perhaps matches TRBD2 (5 bases). This CDR3 spans 15 amino acids. The V end lost 1 base, the J end lost 2 bases, and 12 bases lay between the germline ends. Germline-derived CDR1 and CDR2 are DFQATT and SNEGSKA (reference sequence). The CDR3: CSARAVSGPYNEQFF. CDR3 nucleotide sequence: TGCAGTGCTAGAGCAGTCAGCGGACCCTACAATGAGCAGTTCTTC.

This clonotype was counted at least ten times. The chain recombines TRBV5-1 with TRBJ2-1; D gene uncertain. V lost 4 bases to trimming and J lost 10 bases, with 18 bases between them. This CDR3 comprises 14 residues. From germline, CDR1 is SGHRS and CDR2 YFSETQ. CDR3 sequence: CASSLIFPYGEQFF. CDR3 sequence (DNA): TGCGCCAGCAGCCTTATCTTCCCCTATGGGGAGCAGTTCTTC.

Ten or more counts support this clonotype. V gene TRBV28 combines with J gene TRBJ2-3, with D hard to call. Germline V gene lookup returns CDR1 MDHEN and CDR2 SYDVKM. The CDR3 is 14 residues long. V was shortened by 6 bases and J by 1 base, with 11 bases between the two germline ends. CDR3 nucleotide sequence: TGTGCCAGCAGACTAAAGTACCGCACAGATACGCAGTATTTT. It yields the protein CASRLKYRTDTQYF.

This clonotype showed up many times. The V and J genes are TRBV5-1 and TRBJ1-4, with 8 bases that match TRBD1. The CDR3 runs to 14 residues. Germline V lookup: CDR1 SGHRS, CDR2 YFSETQ. The V and J ends lost 2 bases and 7 bases, in that order; junction bases with no gene match: 4. In DNA, the CDR3 is TGCGCCAGCAGCTTCCAGGGGGCCGGTGAAAAACTGTTTTTT. Translated, it gives CASSFQGAGEKLFF.

The sample holds many counts of this clonotype. The chain recombines TRBV28 with TRBJ1-1; D is unresolved. From germline, CDR1 is MDHEN and CDR2 SYDVKM. The V end lost 1 base, the J end lost 3 bases, and 9 bases lay between the germline ends. The CDR3 length is 14 residues. CDR3 nucleotide sequence: TGTGCCAGCAGTTTATCAATTCTGGACACTGAAGCTTTCTTT. This encodes CASSLSILDTEAFF.

This clonotype was detected many times. V gene TRBV12-3 or TRBV12-4 combines with J gene TRBJ1-5; D uncertain. V was pared by 3 bases and J by 3 bases, with 9 bases between. This CDR3 contains 14 residues. CDR3 loop: CASSFSSPNQPQHF. CDR3 in DNA: TGTGCCAGCAGTTTTAGCAGCCCCAATCAGCCCCAGCATTTT.

In this sample, this clonotype turned up many times. This chain links TRBV4-2 with TRBJ2-3; TRBD1 might be the D (5 bases). With 0 bases removed from V and 1 base from J, the gap between germline ends came to 11 bases. Germline assignment: CDR1 LGHNA and CDR2 YNFKEQ. The CDR3 covers 16 residues. CDR3 coding DNA: TGTGCCAGCAGCCAAGAGCGGCTAGGGGGCACAGATACGCAGTATTTT. It is translated as CASSQERLGGTDTQYF.

In its sample, this clonotype was seen many times. The limits of the CDR3 on the DNA are not certain, so only TCRdb's listed CDR3 is given. CDR3 residues: CASSFGTGSCWF. The genes are TRBV12-3 or TRBV12-4 and TRBJ2-7; the D segment call TRBD1 is taken from the table without a DNA check. The CDR3 is 12 amino acids in total, end residues counted.

Many counts were recorded for this clonotype. The J gene is TRBJ1-6, the V gene TRBV6-2 or TRBV6-3; D perhaps matches TRBD1 (5 bases). Germline V gene lookup returns CDR1 MNHEY and CDR2 SVGEGT. V lost 11 bases to trimming and J lost 8 bases, with 19 bases between them. The CDR3 is 14 residues long. The CDR3 region has the DNA TGTGCCGGCAATCGGGAGAGGGGTGATTCACCCCTCCACTTT. Residues: CAGNRERGDSPLHF.

At least ten counts were recorded for this clonotype. The chain has TRBV21-1 and TRBJ2-7; TRBD2 is taken as the D call from the table, unchecked against the DNA. TRBV21-1 constitutes a pseudogene. CDR3 length: 16 residues. The CDR3: CASSKGTPESAYEQYF. For the CDR3, the DNA is TGTGCCAGCAGCAAAGGTACTCCCGAAAGTGCCTACGAGCAGTACTTC.

This clonotype was counted many times. This chain joins TRBV28 and TRBJ2-2; D gene ambiguous. The CDR3 loop spans 12 amino acids. Trimming took off 7 bases at V and 7 bases at J, with 10 bases between the two ends. Germline values: CDR1 MDHEN, CDR2 SYDVKM. The CDR3: CASTPSGGELFF. The CDR3 nucleotides are TGTGCCAGCACCCCCTCAGGCGGGGAGCTGTTTTTT.

At least ten counts were recorded for this clonotype. V is TRBV7-9 and J is TRBJ2-1, with 8 bases fitting TRBD1. Germline CDR1 is SEHNR and CDR2 is FQNEAQ (reference sequence). CDR3 length: 15 amino acids. V lost 4 bases to trimming and J lost 5 bases; unmatched junction nucleotides: 7. The CDR3 DNA reads TGTGCCAGCAGCTCCCGGGACAGGTCCCACAATGAGCAGTTCTTC. Translation gives CASSSRDRSHNEQFF.

This clonotype has ten or more counts. This chain joins TRBV4-1 and TRBJ2-5; D gene uncertain. Germline V gives CDR1 MGHRA, CDR2 YSYEKL. The CDR3 has 12 amino acids. V lost 4 bases and J lost 5, with 8 bases in between. CDR3 amino acids: CASSRTGETQYF. CDR3 bases: TGCGCCAGCAGCCGGACCGGGGAGACCCAGTACTTC.

This clonotype was observed many times. The V call is TRBV5-5, the J call TRBJ1-6; D unresolved. Germline V lookup: CDR1 SGHKS, CDR2 YYEKEE (reference sequence). V was shortened by 0 bases and J by 7 bases, with 5 bases between the two germline ends. There are 13 residues in the CDR3. CDR3 nucleotide sequence: TGTGCCAGCAGCTTGGATGGCAATTCACCCCTCCACTTT. Translated: CASSLDGNSPLHF.

This clonotype came up many times. V gene TRBV12-5 combines with J gene TRBJ2-7; D uncertain. The CDR3 has 14 residues. CDR1 is LGHNT, CDR2 FRNRAP, per germline. The ends were cut back, 0 bases at V and 0 bases at J, with 6 bases in the middle. The chain's CDR3 is CASGLVTTSYEQYF. CDR3 DNA sequence: TGTGCTAGTGGTTTGGTAACCACCTCCTACGAGCAGTACTTC.

This clonotype was picked up many times. The chain combines TRBV12-3 or TRBV12-4 with TRBJ2-2; no definite D call. The length of the CDR3 is 15 residues. V dropped 6 bases and J dropped 0 bases, with 11 bases sitting between them. In DNA, the CDR3 is TGTGCCAGCAGCACCCCGGACCCGAACACCGGGGAGCTGTTTTTT. Translation: CASSTPDPNTGELFF.

Remarks on this clonotype: One base away lies a much larger clone, so this may be a sequencing read error. Lacking the conserved final phenylalanine or tryptophan, this CDR3 likely reflects a read error. The rearrangement joins TRBV7-2 to TRBJ2-5, with 10 bases identical to TRBD2. Trimming took 5 bases from V and 5 from J; bases not matched to a gene: 11. CDR3 length: 16 amino acids. Germline V gene sequence: CDR1 SGHTA, CDR2 FQGNSA. As DNA, the CDR3 is TGTGCCAGCAGCCTCCGGACTAGCGGAACTCTGGAGACCCAGTACTTA. As protein: CASSLRTSGTLETQYL.

This clonotype was seen ten or more times. The rearrangement links TRBV6-1 to TRBJ1-5; no firm D call. The CDR3 covers 15 residues. CDR1 and CDR2 from the germline V gene are MNHNS and SASEGT. V lost 4 bases to trimming and J lost 0 bases, with 10 bases between them. CDR3 nucleotides: TGTGCCAGCAGTGGAAGGACCTATAGCAATCAGCCCCAGCATTTT. Translation gives CASSGRTYSNQPQHF.

Concerning this clonotype: It may be a read error: a sequence one base away is much more abundant. The rearrangement uses TRBV29-1 and TRBJ2-7, with 7 bases lining up with TRBD1. This CDR3 spans 13 amino acids. Germline loops: CDR1 SQVTM, CDR2 ANQGSEA. Trimming removed 7 bases from V and 3 bases from J; junction bases left unmatched: 9. The CDR3 DNA follows: TGCAGCGAATCCGGGACAGCAGGCTACGAGCAGTACTTC. Its translation: CSESGTAGYEQYF.

This clonotype was observed many times. The chain carries TRBV9 and TRBJ2-2; maybe TRBD1 (6 bases). V dropped 0 bases and J dropped 1 base, with 19 bases sitting between them. Germline lookup yields CDR1 SGDLS and CDR2 YYNGEE. This CDR3 has 19 amino acids. The CDR3 reads CASSVARGHSQWNTGELFF. Here the CDR3 DNA reads TGTGCCAGCAGCGTAGCTAGGGGACACTCTCAATGGAACACCGGGGAGCTGTTTTTT.

This clonotype was seen a few times. The genes are TRBV20-1 and TRBJ2-1; possible D gene TRBD2, 6 bases. This CDR3 has 16 residues. Trimming took off 2 bases at V and 3 bases at J, with 17 bases between the two ends. CDR1 DFQATT and CDR2 SNEGSKA come from the germline V gene (reference sequence). CDR3 sequence: CSARNPGLGLYNEQFF. The CDR3 bases are TGCAGTGCTAGAAACCCGGGACTTGGACTCTACAATGAGCAGTTCTTC.